This is a list of T cell receptor beta chains from one sample in a study of molecular identifiers for immune sequencing clone quantification. TCRdb used MiXCR to reprocess the PCR reads, holding one entry per CDR3 protein. The data hold 490,000 or so distinct CDR3 sequences, with about a fifth observed a single time. Sequencing used naive CD8+ T cells from blood, with Jurkat cell RNA spiked in. These receptors came from a human donor in good health. Some libraries in this study had Jurkat cell RNA spiked in. CDR3s leave out the opening cysteine and the closing phenylalanine or tryptophan.

>TRBJ2-2|TRBV28
ASRQQGNTGELF
>TRBJ2-3|TRBV27
ASSPDYPSTDTQY
>TRBJ2-4|TRBV28
ASSFALARNIQY
>TRBJ2-7|TRBV2
ASSEASDYEQY
>TRBJ1-1|TRBV4-2
ASSHRQDNEAF
>TRBJ2-7|TRBV27
ANSLGQAYEQY
>TRBJ2-7|TRBV20-1
SARGELAGDLYEQY
>TRBJ2-7|TRBV6-5
ASTPDISSYEQY
>TRBJ2-7|TRBV4-1
ASSQGWTESSYEQY
>TRBJ2-5|TRBV19
ASSTGVQETQY
>TRBJ2-2|TRBV23-1
ASSQSWGRAGELF
>TRBJ2-7|TRBV11-2
ASSSTGQGGIYEQY
>TRBJ1-1|TRBV30
AWSVQGTEAF
>TRBJ1-4|TRBV12-3/TRBV12-4
ASSFQQDYEKLF
>TRBJ2-2|TRBV24-1
ATSDWTNTGELF
>TRBJ2-1|TRBV7-9
ASSLGLLNEQF
>TRBJ2-7|TRBV14
ASSPRLAGGQEQY
>TRBJ2-7|TRBV28
ASSILGVFSYEQY
>TRBJ2-7|TRBV15
ATSSRDSINYEQY
>TRBJ2-5|TRBV7-6
ASSLAKGLAGTPQGTQY
>TRBJ2-7|TRBV7-9
ASSLPSDPTYEQY
>TRBJ2-7|TRBV7-9
ASSSGLDGPSYEQY
>TRBJ2-7|TRBV10-3
AISDPGGSVSYEQY
>TRBJ2-3|TRBV4-3
ASSQEAAGGVTDTQY
>TRBJ2-1|TRBV12-3/TRBV12-4
ASSARGRGSNEQF
>TRBJ2-3|TRBV7-3
ASSGTAGGRDTQY
>TRBJ1-1|TRBV30
AWSPPRTEAF
>TRBJ2-7|TRBV7-6
ASSLTRGPAQGQY
>TRBJ2-2|TRBV4-3
ASSQEVRGVTGELF
>TRBJ2-7|TRBV4-3
ASSQEGLSTYEQY
>TRBJ2-5|TRBV7-6
ASSLQEETQY
>TRBJ2-7|TRBV7-6
ASSYGQGASPGEQY
>TRBJ2-5|TRBV30
AWSRGGRLETQY
>TRBJ2-3|TRBV4-3
ASSQEVQAKLTDTQY
>TRBJ2-1|TRBV11-2
ATHRAYNEQF
>TRBJ2-7|TRBV12-3/TRBV12-4
ASSTTGDPEEQY
>TRBJ2-1|TRBV4-2
ASSQESGRAYNEQF
>TRBJ2-2|TRBV4-3
ASSRAGFGAGELF
>TRBJ2-2|TRBV19
ASQGDHTGELF
>TRBJ2-7|TRBV28
ASSTTYSYEQY
>TRBJ1-2|TRBV30
AWSPGGGYGYT
>TRBJ2-5|TRBV20-1
SARKYYGGKETQY
>TRBJ1-2|TRBV28
ASKLPEHYGYT
>TRBJ2-7|TRBV20-1
SAPPGQGIGEQY
>TRBJ2-3|TRBV19
ASSIRDRGPTDTQY
>TRBJ1-4|TRBV4-2
ASARSATNEKLF
>TRBJ2-7|TRBV7-3
ASSLILADERY
>TRBJ2-3|TRBV20-1
SARASTNSTDTQY
>TRBJ2-7|TRBV4-3
ASSQVVQGAGEQY